Listed below are T cell receptor beta chains from one sample, sequenced in a study of blood T cell repertoires in COVID-19. The repertoire was sequenced with immunoSEQ multiplex PCR; TCRdb's copy has only in-frame clones and lacks some. The table includes approximately 140,000 clones, 65% to 90% detected once. Sequenced: peripheral blood. These receptors were obtained from a man aged 65 to 85 with acute or convalescent COVID-19. The CDR3 runs from the conserved cysteine through the conserved F or W. The D gene is left open where the match is weak. Size is stated for part of the rows, as once, few or many counts, or as a class when the clone is expanded.

j_gene,abundance,d_gene,v_gene,CDR3aa,CDR3nt
TRBJ2-1,-,TRBD2,TRBV5-8,CASSSGTSGVYNEQFF,TGTGCCAGCAGCTCCGGGACTAGCGGAGTCTACAATGAGCAGTTCTTC
TRBJ1-1,-,-,TRBV19,CASSTTVNTEAFF,TGTGCCAGTAGTACGACAGTGAACACTGAAGCTTTCTTT
TRBJ1-2,-,TRBD1,TRBV2,CASSPGTGVGYTF,TGTGCCAGCAGTCCCGGGACAGGGGTAGGCTACACCTTC
TRBJ2-5,-,TRBD2,TRBV18,CASSLGTSGSQETQYF,TGTGCCAGCTCACTCGGGACTAGCGGGAGTCAAGAGACCCAGTACTTC
TRBJ2-1,-,TRBD2,TRBV18,CASSLAGGTNNEQFF,TGTGCCAGCTCCCTAGCGGGAGGTACAAACAATGAGCAGTTCTTC
TRBJ1-1,-,-,TRBV7-2,CASSPGSGNTEAFF,TGTGCCAGCAGCCCCGGGTCCGGGAACACTGAAGCTTTCTTT
TRBJ2-1,-,TRBD2,TRBV2,CASSGPGGRSSYNEQFF,TGTGCCAGCAGTGGCCCCGGCGGGAGGAGCTCCTACAATGAGCAGTTCTTC
TRBJ1-2,-,-,TRBV9,CASSVDPDRHGYTF,TGTGCCAGCAGCGTAGATCCCGACAGGCATGGCTACACCTTC
TRBJ1-1,-,-,TRBV2,CASRNRANTEAFF,TGTGCCAGCAGAAACAGGGCGAACACTGAAGCTTTCTTT
TRBJ2-7,-,TRBD2,TRBV5-1,CASRRSSGDYEQYF,TGCGCCAGCAGGAGGAGTAGCGGGGACTACGAGCAGTACTTC
TRBJ1-5,-,-,TRBV28,CASSNAGVFGQPQHF,TGTGCCAGCAGTAATGCAGGGGTGTTCGGTCAGCCCCAGCATTTT
TRBJ2-7,-,TRBD2,TRBV7-2,CASSFLGGYEQYF,TGTGCCAGCAGCTTTTTGGGGGGGTACGAGCAGTACTTC
TRBJ1-5,-,-,TRBV7-8,CASSSSPSDQPQHF,TGTGCCAGCAGCTCGTCACCGAGCGATCAGCCCCAGCATTTT
TRBJ1-5,-,TRBD1,TRBV7-8,CASSLVLGTVGQPQHF,TGTGCCAGCAGCTTAGTCCTGGGGACAGTCGGTCAGCCCCAGCATTTT
TRBJ2-2,once,-,TRBV7-2,CASSPRGPPINTGELFF,TGTGCCAGCAGCCCCCGCGGCCCCCCGATTAACACCGGGGAGCTGTTTTTT
TRBJ2-3,-,TRBD2,TRBV7-3,CASRASGRALDTQYF,TGTGCCAGCAGAGCTAGCGGGAGGGCCCTAGATACGCAGTATTTT
TRBJ2-7,many,TRBD2,TRBV15,CATSRTTSGVYEQYF,TGTGCCACCAGCAGAACGACTAGCGGGGTTTACGAGCAGTACTTC
TRBJ2-3,once,-,TRBV28,CASISPPDTQYF,TGTGCCAGCATATCCCCCCCAGATACGCAGTATTTT
TRBJ2-2,-,-,TRBV19,CASSLGQTYTGELFF,TGTGCCAGTAGTTTAGGACAGACGTACACCGGGGAGCTGTTTTTT
TRBJ2-1,-,TRBD2,TRBV10-3,CAISEGLAGRGAYNEQFF,TGTGCCATCAGTGAAGGGCTAGCGGGAAGGGGAGCCTACAATGAGCAGTTCTTC
TRBJ2-2,-,-,TRBV5-4,CASTRDTVNTGELFF,TGTGCCAGCACCCGGGACACGGTTAACACCGGGGAGCTGTTTTTT
TRBJ2-3,-,TRBD1,TRBV5-4,CASSLAGGGTDTQYF,TGTGCCAGCAGCTTGGCAGGGGGTGGCACAGATACGCAGTATTTT
TRBJ2-7,-,TRBD2,TRBV7-2,CASSPRTSGYSYEQYF,TGTGCCAGCAGCCCTCGGACTAGCGGGTACTCCTACGAGCAGTACTTC
TRBJ1-3,-,-,TRBV11-2,CASSSSWGRSITAGNTIYF,TGTGCCAGCAGCTCCAGTTGGGGGCGGTCAATTACTGCAGGAAACACCATATATTTT
TRBJ2-3,-,TRBD2,TRBV11-2,CASGLGGTTDTQYF,TGTGCCAGCGGCTTGGGAGGGACCACAGATACGCAGTATTTT
TRBJ1-2,-,TRBD1,TRBV27,CASSSPGQGSNGYTF,TGTGCCAGCAGTTCTCCCGGACAGGGTAGCAATGGCTACACCTTC
TRBJ2-2,-,-,TRBV11-2,CASSFSQGDTGELFF,TGTGCCAGCAGCTTCAGCCAGGGTGACACCGGGGAGCTGTTTTTT